This T cell receptor (beta chain) comes out of a study of STAT5B mutations in CD4+ large granular lymphocyte leukemia. Study-wide results and limits: Compared with healthy controls (2/35), patient top clones favored TRBV06 (8/27). Main leukemic clonotypes were patient-specific, but approximately 25% appeared at low frequency elsewhere.

Buffy coats from healthy blood donors served as controls. Here immunoSEQ multiplex PCR was the method, and the copy in TCRdb shows in-frame clones only, minus some. The sample lists 25,000 to 30,000 clones, 70% to 75% occurring once. The CDR3 is made up of 14 amino acids. Germline CDR1 reads SNHLY; CDR2 reads FYNNEI. Trimming left V 5 bases short and J 6 bases short, with 16 bases between. By frequency in the sample, this clone is medium-sized. As yet, its antigen is unknown. The clonotype comes from a human donor in good health. The sample comprised CD4+ T cells from blood buffy coats. The chain employs TRBV2 and TRBJ1-2; D is perhaps TRBD1 (5 bases). CDR3: CASSYDSGKDGYTF. The CDR3 region has the DNA TGTGCCAGCAGTTATGACAGTGGGAAGGATGGCTACACCTTC.